The 13 T cell receptor beta chains below all came from one sample that was sequenced in a study of memory CD8 T cells in hepatitis C reinfection (dated by TCRdb to between 2016 and 2019). The method was the immunoSEQ multiplex PCR assay. TCRdb mirrors the immuneACCESS table, restricted to in-frame sequences. Some clones are absent from its copies; in checked studies, under half trace to an unresolved V gene, and the reason for the others is unknown. For this sample the table gives a few thousand clones, of which about 87% were detected only once. Of the sample, roughly 25% falls within the top ten clones. Taken with the paper, the label for time point translates to: late/post reinfection, 12 to 24 weeks after detection. Sorted cells were sequenced directly ex vivo, with no in vitro expansion before TCR sequencing. Sequenced sample: naive CD8+ T cells sorted from blood. Interpreted using the paper, the cell subset or site label stands for: total naive CD8+CD45RO- T cells. These receptors all stem from a man aged 45 to 65 with hepatitis C virus infection.

V usage is TRBV7-9 and J usage is TRBJ1-5, with D hard to call. This CDR3 spans 14 amino acids. CDR1 SEHNR and CDR2 FQNEAQ come from the germline V gene (reference sequence). V dropped 5 bases and J dropped 0 bases, with 8 bases sitting between them. As DNA, the CDR3 is TGTGCCAGCAGCCGGGTTAATAGCAATCAGCCCCAGCATTTT. It encodes CASSRVNSNQPQHF.

The rearrangement uses TRBV25-1 and TRBJ2-7; D gene uncertain. This CDR3 is built from 16 residues. The ends were cut back, 2 bases at V and 6 bases at J, with 20 bases in the middle. In germline, CDR1 is MGHDK, CDR2 SYGVNS. The CDR3 bases are TGTGCCAGCAGTGAACTCGAGACAATTGGGTTGGGCGAGCAGTACTTC. It specifies CASSELETIGLGEQYF.

The CDR3 region has the DNA TGTGCCAGCAGCCAAGATAGAGGGTCCTACGAGCAGTACTTC. It encodes CASSQDRGSYEQYF. The chain couples TRBV4-2 to TRBJ2-7, with D possibly TRBD2 on 5 matching bases. This CDR3 has 14 amino acids. The germline V and J ends were trimmed by 0 bases and 1 base, with 7 bases remaining between them. Germline V lookup: CDR1 LGHNA, CDR2 YNFKEQ.

A remark on this clone: At one end, the junction sequence differs from germline, possibly due to a read error. The chain links TRBV30 to TRBJ2-5, with TRBD2 as a possible D gene (5 bases). The CDR3 runs 11 residues. CDR1 and CDR2 (germline): GTSNPN, SVGIG (reference sequence). CDR3 nucleotides: TGTGCCTGGAGTTCCGGGATCCATCCAAACTTC. Translating gives CAWSSGIHPNF.

The chain uses TRBV7-9 and TRBJ1-3; the D is unclear. The CDR3 runs 15 residues. CDR1 and CDR2 (germline): SEHNR, FQNEAQ (reference sequence). V was clipped by 5 bases and J by 4 bases, with 15 bases between them. The CDR3 DNA is TGTGCCAGCAGCCCCCCCCTCCACGGGGGAAACACCATATATTTT. Translated: CASSPPLHGGNTIYF.

Comments on this clone: Other DNA sequences in this sample translate to the same CDR3. The V gene is TRBV27, the J gene TRBJ2-1; the match to TRBD2 covers 8 bases. Per germline, CDR1 MNHEY and CDR2 SMNVEV (reference sequence). The length of the CDR3 is 15 residues. V was pared by 5 bases and J by 1 base, with 4 bases of the junction left unmatched. The CDR3 sequence is CASSPSGSSYNEQFF. The CDR3 region has the DNA TGTGCCAGCAGTCCCAGCGGGAGTTCCTACAATGAGCAGTTCTTC.

The V and J genes are TRBV27 and TRBJ2-7; D not resolved. The CDR3 spans 13 residues. Trimming left V 7 bases short and J 0 bases short, with 10 bases between. The germline CDR1 and CDR2 sequences are MNHEY and SMNVEV (reference sequence). This chain's CDR3 is CASKSYSSYEQYF. CDR3 in DNA: TGTGCCAGCAAATCTTACAGCTCCTACGAGCAGTACTTC.

The genes are TRBV27 and TRBJ1-1; 7 positions match TRBD1. Germline assignment: CDR1 MNHEY and CDR2 SMNVEV (reference sequence). This CDR3 has 13 amino acids. The V and J ends lost 0 bases and 8 bases, in that order; junction bases with no gene match: 3. The CDR3 DNA reads TGTGCCAGCAGTTTATCGACAGGGTACGAAGCTTTCTTT. Translating gives CASSLSTGYEAFF.

The gene calls are TRBV5-4 and TRBJ2-7; no reliable D call. The germline V gene encodes CDR1 SGHNT and CDR2 YYREEE (reference sequence). Trimming cost V 3 bases and J 0 bases, with 4 bases left between them. The CDR3 is 12 residues long. CDR3 amino acids: CASSSGSYEQYF. CDR3 coding DNA: TGTGCCAGCAGCTCGGGCTCCTACGAGCAGTACTTC.

This chain connects TRBV7-9 to TRBJ2-7; TRBD2 matches at 7 bases. The CDR3 consists of 13 residues. V lost 4 bases, J lost 2 bases, and 2 bases stayed unmatched. CDR1 and CDR2 (germline): SEHNR, FQNEAQ (reference sequence). CDR3 DNA sequence: TGTGCCAGCAGCTGGGGGGGAGCCTACGAGCAGTACTTC. Encoded protein: CASSWGGAYEQYF.

This clone was observed once. The chain uses TRBV4-3 and TRBJ2-5; 10 bases line up with TRBD1. The CDR3 consists of 15 residues. Germline V gene sequence: CDR1 LGHNA, CDR2 YSLEER. The V segment lost 4 bases and the J segment 5 bases; nucleotides outside the gene matches: 7. The CDR3 loop reads CASSPLDRGSETQYF. In DNA form, the CDR3 reads TGCGCCAGCAGCCCTTTGGACAGGGGGTCGGAGACCCAGTACTTC.

The gene calls are TRBV29-1 and TRBJ1-2, with D possibly being TRBD1 (5 bases). Germline assignment: CDR1 SQVTM and CDR2 ANQGSEA. Trimming took off 1 base at V and 7 bases at J, with 13 bases between the two ends. CDR3 size: 13 residues. DNA of the CDR3: TGCAGCGTTGAAGCTGCAGGGTACGGTGGCTACACCTTC. Its translation is CSVEAAGYGGYTF.

The chain carries TRBV27 and TRBJ2-2; perhaps TRBD2 as D (5 bases). CDR1 and CDR2 (germline): MNHEY, SMNVEV (reference sequence). This CDR3 has 14 residues. V was trimmed by 3 bases and J by 5 bases, leaving 10 bases between them. The CDR3 reads CASSFRGSTGELFF. CDR3 nucleotides: TGTGCCAGCAGTTTCCGGGGTAGTACCGGGGAGCTGTTTTTT.